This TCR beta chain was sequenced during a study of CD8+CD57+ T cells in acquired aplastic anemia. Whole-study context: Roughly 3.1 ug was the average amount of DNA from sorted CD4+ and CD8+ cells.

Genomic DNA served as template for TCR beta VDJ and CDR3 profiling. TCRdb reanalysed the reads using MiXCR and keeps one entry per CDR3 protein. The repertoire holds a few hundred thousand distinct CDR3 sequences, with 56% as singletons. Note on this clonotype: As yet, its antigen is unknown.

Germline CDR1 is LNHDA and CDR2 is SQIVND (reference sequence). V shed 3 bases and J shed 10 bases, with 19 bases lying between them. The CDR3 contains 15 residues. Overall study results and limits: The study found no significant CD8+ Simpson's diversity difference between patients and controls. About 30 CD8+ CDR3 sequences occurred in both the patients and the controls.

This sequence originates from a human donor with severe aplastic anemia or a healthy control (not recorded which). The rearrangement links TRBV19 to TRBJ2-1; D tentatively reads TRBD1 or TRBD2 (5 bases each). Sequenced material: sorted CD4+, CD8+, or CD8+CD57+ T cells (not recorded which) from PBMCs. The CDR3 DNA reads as TGTGCCAGTAGTATTACTTTCGGACCGTGGGACGAGCAGTTCTTC. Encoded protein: CASSITFGPWDEQFF.